The 21 T cell receptor beta chains in this list originate from one sample, sequenced in a study of blood T cells in healthy people across ages. A sample-barcoded 5' primer and a J-beta primer mix were used in a second PCR of roughly 7 to 12 cycles. In TCRdb, the 5' RACE reads were re-called with MiXCR into one record per CDR3 protein. The table records 780,000 or so distinct CDR3 sequences, 20% to 25% of them present only once. This same sample was also taken into another study, of T cells of mothers and their children.

The material sequenced was blood. The receptor set was obtained from a boy aged 10-17 years in good health.

This clonotype was counted between two and nine times. The genes are TRBV29-1 and TRBJ1-4, with D tentatively TRBD1 (5 bases). Germline CDR1 and CDR2: SQVTM and ANQGSEA. Trimming shortened V by 0 bases and J by 8 bases, and 13 bases separated the two germline ends. The CDR3 loop spans 14 amino acids. CDR3 nucleotides: TGCAGCGTTGAAGATCCCAGGGTGGGAGAAAAACTGTTTTTT. Its translation: CSVEDPRVGEKLFF.

The CDR3 nucleotides read TGTGCCAGCAGCAAGAGGGACAGGGGGTCTTACGAGCAGTACTTC. Translation: CASSKRDRGSYEQYF. This chain joins TRBV7-2 and TRBJ2-7; TRBD1 matches at 11 bases. The CDR3 length is 15 residues. The V gene's germline CDR1 is SGHTA and CDR2 FQGNSA. V shed 5 bases, J shed 4 bases, and the junction held 7 bases outside the gene matches.

This clonotype came up once. This chain uses TRBV27 with TRBJ1-2; 8 bases match TRBD1. Trimming removed 8 bases from V and 5 bases from J; junction bases left unmatched: 16. This CDR3 is 16 amino acids long. Germline lookup yields CDR1 MNHEY and CDR2 SMNVEV (reference sequence). CDR3 nucleotides: TGTGCCAGCTGTGCTAGCACAGGACAGGGTTTTTATGGCTACACCTTC. It yields the protein CASCASTGQGFYGYTF.

V and J are TRBV2 and TRBJ2-7; TRBD1 might be the D (5 bases). Germline assignment: CDR1 SNHLY and CDR2 FYNNEI. The germline V and J ends were trimmed by 7 bases and 7 bases, with 17 bases remaining between them. The CDR3 loop spans 13 amino acids. As DNA, the CDR3 is TGTGCCAGCAAGGGGCGGTCTCTTGGGGAGCAGTACTTC. It yields the protein CASKGRSLGEQYF.

The genes are TRBV7-2 and TRBJ2-5, with D possibly called TRBD1 or TRBD2 (6 bases each). The V and J ends lost 1 base and 5 bases respectively, with 20 bases between them. CDR1 and CDR2 from the germline V gene are SGHTA and FQGNSA. This CDR3 has 17 amino acids. CDR3 loop: CASSLERVWGAFETQYF. For the CDR3, the DNA is TGTGCCAGCAGCTTAGAACGTGTTTGGGGGGCCTTTGAGACCCAGTACTTC.

The V and J genes are TRBV7-2 and TRBJ2-6; TRBD2 matches 7 bases. The CDR3 runs to 18 residues. Germline V gene lookup returns CDR1 SGHTA and CDR2 FQGNSA. V shed 1 base and J 0 bases; nucleotides not matched to a gene: 6. CDR3 in DNA: TGTGCCAGCAGCTTAGAGGGGAGGGGCCTCTCTGGGGCCAACGTCCTGACTTTC. Translating it yields CASSLEGRGLSGANVLTF. The full variable domain, rest sourced from reference TRBV7-2 and TRBJ2-6, is GAGVSQSPSNKVTEKGKDVELRCDPISGHTALYWYRQSLGQGLEFLIYFQGNSAPDKSGLPSDRFSAERTGGSVSTLTIQRTQQEDSAVYLCASSLEGRGLSGANVLTFGAGSRLTVL.

The rearrangement joins TRBV6-1 to TRBJ2-1, with 11 bases fitting TRBD2. Germline V gene data show CDR1 as MNHNS and CDR2 as SASEGT. The CDR3 sequence is 16 residues long. J was trimmed by 4 bases and V by 6 bases; bases with no gene match: 8. This CDR3 is CASRKDLAGGYNEQFF. CDR3 in DNA: TGTGCCAGCAGGAAGGATCTAGCGGGGGGTTACAATGAGCAGTTCTTC.

The chain combines TRBV5-1 with TRBJ2-5; 7 nucleotides line up with TRBD1. The J call may be wrong; the DNA end is better matched by TRBJ2-7. CDR1 SGHRS and CDR2 YFSETQ come from the germline V gene. The CDR3 has 15 residues. This CDR3 is CASSLNRDSTYEQYF. The CDR3 DNA reads TGCGCCAGCAGCTTGAACCGGGACAGTACCTACGAGCAGTACTTC.

The V and J genes are TRBV7-2 and TRBJ2-5; D perhaps matches TRBD1 (6 bases). There are 15 residues in the CDR3. Trimming took 0 bases from V and 5 from J, leaving 13 bases between them. In germline, CDR1 is SGHTA, CDR2 FQGNSA. The CDR3 sequence is CASSLATGTFETQYF. The CDR3 DNA reads TGTGCCAGCAGCTTAGCCACAGGGACGTTTGAGACCCAGTACTTC.

This clonotype was counted only a few times. The chain carries TRBV20-1 and TRBJ1-6; no definite D call. The V gene lost 1 base and the J gene lost 4 bases, with 8 bases spanning the gap. The CDR3 covers 14 residues. Germline V gives CDR1 DFQATT, CDR2 SNEGSKA (reference sequence). This chain's CDR3 is CSARGVQYNSPLHF. The CDR3 DNA reads as TGCAGTGCTAGAGGCGTACAGTATAATTCACCCCTCCACTTT.

This clonotype was seen only a few times. This chain links TRBV7-2 with TRBJ2-3; no firm D call. The CDR3 spans 13 residues. V lost 1 base to trimming and J lost 7 bases, with 9 bases between them. Germline CDR1 is SGHTA and CDR2 is FQGNSA. The CDR3 DNA reads TGTGCCAGCAGCTTAGATAATGCACATACGCAGTATTTT. Translating gives CASSLDNAHTQYF.

The gene calls are TRBV2 and TRBJ2-5, with 7 positions matching TRBD2. Germline assignment: CDR1 SNHLY and CDR2 FYNNEI. V gave up 5 bases and J gave up 7 bases; unmatched junction bases: 13. The CDR3 covers 15 residues. The CDR3 loop is CASSPLHREAVTQYF. The CDR3 DNA is TGTGCCAGCAGTCCCCTCCACCGGGAGGCGGTGACCCAGTACTTC.

V is TRBV19 and J is TRBJ1-2, with TRBD1 identical over 7 bases. The germline CDR1 and CDR2 sequences are LNHDA and SQIVND (reference sequence). This CDR3 spans 14 amino acids. The ends lost 2 bases at V and 8 bases at J; junction bases unmatched: 8. The CDR3 nucleotides are TGTGCCAGTAGTATATCGGGGACAGTGGGAGGCTACACCTTC. It translates to CASSISGTVGGYTF.

This clonotype was recorded a few times. The V and J genes are TRBV27 and TRBJ2-1, with 7 bases lining up with TRBD1. With the DNA end fitting TRBJ2-5 better, the J assignment may be wrong. CDR1 and CDR2 from the germline V gene are MNHEY and SMNVEV (reference sequence). There are 16 residues in the CDR3. In DNA form, the CDR3 reads TGTGCCAGCAGTATAGCGACCCGGGACAGCCAAGAGACCCAGTACTTC. As protein: CASSIATRDSQETQYF.

CDR3 DNA: TGCAGCGTACCCTCGGGGAATACTGAAGCTTTCTTT. It codes for CSVPSGNTEAFF. The chain has TRBV29-1 and TRBJ1-1; no reliable D call. Germline-derived CDR1 and CDR2 are SQVTM and ANQGSEA. Between the trimmed V and J ends, which lost 6 bases and 5 bases, there was a span of 13 bases. The CDR3 is made up of 12 amino acids. Based on the CDR3 plus reference TRBV29-1 and TRBJ1-1, the full variable domain is SAVISQKPSRDICQRGTSLTIQCQVDSQVTMMFWYRQQPGQSLTLIATANQGSEATYESGFVIDKFPISRPNLTFSTLTVSNMSPEDSSIYLCSVPSGNTEAFFGQGTRLTVV.

The rearrangement links TRBV4-3 to TRBJ1-5, with D perhaps TRBD1 (5 bases). Germline CDR1 reads LGHNA; CDR2 reads YSLEER. CDR3 length: 14 residues. Trimming removed 0 bases from V and 2 bases from J, with 5 bases in between. CDR3: CASSQETGNQPQHF. DNA of the CDR3: TGCGCCAGCAGCCAAGAGACAGGCAATCAGCCCCAGCATTTT.

V and J are TRBV25-1 and TRBJ2-5; no clear D. The J call may be in error: the DNA end matches TRBJ2-7 better. The CDR3 totals 12 residues. In germline, CDR1 is MGHDK, CDR2 SYGVNS. Written as DNA, the CDR3 is TGTGCCAGCAGTGAATCCTGGTACGAGCAGTACTTC. Translating gives CASSESWYEQYF.

Concerning this clonotype: A read error is possible here, since a much larger clone lies one base away. This chain links TRBV5-6 with TRBJ2-7, with 10 positions matching TRBD1. Germline V lookup: CDR1 SGHDT, CDR2 YYEEEE. The CDR3 spans 14 residues. Losses at the gene ends were 5 bases for V and 2 bases for J; bases not matched to a gene: 4. CDR3 sequence reads: CASRPGTGAYEQYF. DNA for the CDR3: TGTGCCAGCAGGCCCGGGACAGGGGCCTACGAGCAGTACTTC.

The chain couples TRBV7-9 to TRBJ2-6; D unresolved. Trimming pared 6 bases from V and 0 bases from J, leaving 12 bases between. The germline CDR1 and CDR2 sequences are SEHNR and FQNEAQ (reference sequence). The CDR3 extends over 16 amino acids. The CDR3 nucleotides are TGTGCCAGCAGTTTTCTGCGCTCCTCTGGGGCCAACGTCCTGACTTTC. Its protein is CASSFLRSSGANVLTF.

In the case of this clonotype: Because the CDR3's place on the DNA is in doubt, the DNA is left out and the CDR3 is given as listed by TCRdb. J is TRBJ2-7 and V is TRBV27; the table gives TRBD1 as D, unverified against the DNA. Germline V gene data show CDR1 as MNHEY and CDR2 as SMNVEV (reference sequence). The CDR3 is 13 residues long, counting both termini. CDR3 region: CASSLSLRTELNF.

This chain links TRBV29-1 with TRBJ2-4; perhaps TRBD2 as D (6 bases). V lost 2 bases and J 10 bases, leaving 9 bases between the germline ends. This CDR3 is built from 11 residues. CDR1 and CDR2 (germline): SQVTM, ANQGSEA. The CDR3 sequence: CSVEKLAIQYF. The CDR3 DNA follows: TGCAGCGTTGAAAAACTAGCTATTCAGTACTTC.